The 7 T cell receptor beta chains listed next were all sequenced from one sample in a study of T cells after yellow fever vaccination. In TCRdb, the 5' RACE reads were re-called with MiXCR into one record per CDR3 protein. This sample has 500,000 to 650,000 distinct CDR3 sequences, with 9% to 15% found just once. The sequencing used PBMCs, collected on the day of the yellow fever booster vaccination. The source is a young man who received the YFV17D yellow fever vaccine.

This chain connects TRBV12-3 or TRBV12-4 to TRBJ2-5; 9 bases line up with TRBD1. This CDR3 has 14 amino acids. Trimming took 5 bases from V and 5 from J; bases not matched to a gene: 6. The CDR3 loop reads CASSIQGARETQYF. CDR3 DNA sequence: TGTGCCAGCAGTATACAGGGGGCGAGGGAGACCCAGTACTTC.

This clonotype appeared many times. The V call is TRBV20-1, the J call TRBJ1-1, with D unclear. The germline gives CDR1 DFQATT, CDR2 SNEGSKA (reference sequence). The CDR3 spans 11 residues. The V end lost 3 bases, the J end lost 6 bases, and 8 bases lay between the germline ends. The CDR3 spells CSARDGAEAFF. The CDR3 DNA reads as TGCAGTGCTAGGGATGGGGCTGAAGCTTTCTTT.

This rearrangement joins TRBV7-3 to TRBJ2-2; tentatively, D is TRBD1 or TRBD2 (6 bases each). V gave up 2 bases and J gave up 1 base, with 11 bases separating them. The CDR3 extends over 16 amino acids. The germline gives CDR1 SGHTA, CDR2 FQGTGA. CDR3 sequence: CASSLDGGLNTGELFF. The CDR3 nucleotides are TGTGCCAGCAGCTTAGATGGGGGGCTGAACACCGGGGAGCTGTTTTTT.

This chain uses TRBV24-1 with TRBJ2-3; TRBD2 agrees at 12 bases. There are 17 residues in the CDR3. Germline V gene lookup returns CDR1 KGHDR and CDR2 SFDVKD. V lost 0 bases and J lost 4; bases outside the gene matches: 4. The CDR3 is CATSDLGLAGNSDTQYF. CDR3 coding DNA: TGTGCCACCAGTGATTTGGGACTAGCGGGGAATTCAGATACGCAGTATTTT.

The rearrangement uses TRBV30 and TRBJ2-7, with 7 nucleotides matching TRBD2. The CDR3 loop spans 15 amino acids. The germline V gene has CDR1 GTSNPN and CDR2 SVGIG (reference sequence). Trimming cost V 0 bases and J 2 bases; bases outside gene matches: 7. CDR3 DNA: TGTGCCTGGAGTGTACGGCCGGGGGGAGCCTACGAGCAGTACTTC. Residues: CAWSVRPGGAYEQYF.

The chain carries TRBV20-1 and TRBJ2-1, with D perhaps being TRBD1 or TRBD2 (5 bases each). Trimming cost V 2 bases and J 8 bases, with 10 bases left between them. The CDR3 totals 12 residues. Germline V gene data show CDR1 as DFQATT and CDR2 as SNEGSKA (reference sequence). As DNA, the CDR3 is TGCAGTGCTAGACTCCAGGGACATGAGCAGTTCTTC. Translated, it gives CSARLQGHEQFF.

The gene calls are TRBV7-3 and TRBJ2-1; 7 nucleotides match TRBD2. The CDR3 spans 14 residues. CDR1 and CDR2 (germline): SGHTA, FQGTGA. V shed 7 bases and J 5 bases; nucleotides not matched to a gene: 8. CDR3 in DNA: TGTGCCAGCAATAATGAGACTAGCAACAATGAGCAGTTCTTC. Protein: CASNNETSNNEQFF. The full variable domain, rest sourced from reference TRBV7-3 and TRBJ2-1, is GAGVSQTPSNKVTEKGKYVELRCDPISGHTALYWYRQSLGQGPEFLIYFQGTGAADDSGLPNDRFFAVRPEGSVSTLKIQRTERGDSAVYLCASNNETSNNEQFFGPGTRLTVL.